Listed below are T cell receptor beta chains from one sample, sequenced in a study of blood T cell repertoires in COVID-19. Clones were sequenced by immunoSEQ multiplex PCR, and TCRdb holds only the in-frame ones, with some missing. Counted here are fewer than 40,000 clones, about 85% occurring once; the ten biggest clones make up approximately 15%. Sequenced material: peripheral blood. These receptors originate from a human donor in a cohort sampled during active COVID-19. Both conserved end residues are part of each CDR3. The D gene is left open where the match is weak.

>-|TRBJ2-7|TRBV28|14
CASSPPGHNYEQYF
>-|TRBJ1-1|TRBV7-9|14
CASKEQGIVTEAFF
>-|TRBJ2-7|TRBV7-2|13
CASSFDRLYEQYF
>-|TRBJ1-1|TRBV9|14
CASSVPEGDTEAFF
>-|TRBJ2-1|TRBV29-1|12
CSKTETYNEQFF
>-|TRBJ2-1|TRBV7-2|13
CASSLGQGGEQFF
>-|TRBJ2-5|TRBV5-1|15
CASSLATISQETQYF
>TRBD1|TRBJ1-2|TRBV5-6|15
CASSFGDRGSYGYTF
>TRBD1|TRBJ1-1|TRBV2|11
CATSTGVEAFF
>-|TRBJ1-3|TRBV7-2|14
CASSLGSAGNTIYF
>-|TRBJ1-4|TRBV7-9|14
CASSLRDMNEKLFF
>TRBD1|TRBJ2-7|TRBV9|14
CASSVGTGRSEQYF
>TRBD1|TRBJ2-1|TRBV28|14
CASRVQGAVGEQFF
>-|TRBJ2-5|TRBV27|13
CASIGGGSETQYF
>-|TRBJ2-1|TRBV19|16
CASSTPRGARNNEQFF
>TRBD1|TRBJ1-4|TRBV12-5|15
CASGTGQGNNEKLFF
>TRBD1|TRBJ1-2|TRBV12-3/TRBV12-4|13
CASSPTGGQGYTF
>-|TRBJ2-2|TRBV28|14
CASRGGGKRGELFF
>TRBD2|TRBJ2-3|TRBV2|14
CASTLRGGTDTQYF
>TRBD1|TRBJ1-2|TRBV29-1|13
CSVATGFDYGYTF
>TRBD1|TRBJ1-5|TRBV4-1|16
CASSQEDRVSNQPQHF
>TRBD1|TRBJ1-6|TRBV27|15
CASTTGGPYNSPLHF
>-|TRBJ1-2|TRBV9|15
CASSPIGGGSYGYTF
>-|TRBJ2-2|TRBV7-6|15
CASSNTTANTGELFF
>TRBD1|TRBJ1-6|TRBV10-3|13
CAISGQGRSPLHF
>-|TRBJ2-3|TRBV5-4|14
CASSLTSGTDTQYF
>TRBD2|TRBJ2-1|TRBV15|14
CATSRDPGLAGQFF
>-|TRBJ2-4|TRBV6-5|15
CASSSGELAKNIQYF
>TRBD1|TRBJ1-1|TRBV7-8|12
CASSLPGQEAFF
>TRBD1|TRBJ2-3|TRBV29-1|14
CSVVQGASTDTQYF
>-|TRBJ2-7|TRBV19|16
CASSIGPGASSYEQYF
>-|TRBJ2-1|TRBV19|16
CASSPLGSRSYNEQFF
>-|TRBJ2-1|TRBV6-2/TRBV6-3|15
CASSYILRLGGEQFF
>TRBD1|TRBJ1-2|TRBV27|13
CASGWTGPYGYTF
>TRBD1|TRBJ1-1|TRBV9|13
CASSVRGRTEAFF
>-|TRBJ1-4|TRBV3-1/TRBV3-2|19
CASSQGGTGGTPTNEKLFF
>TRBD1|TRBJ1-5|TRBV7-9|15
CASSPGTGVSQPQHF
>TRBD2|TRBJ2-7|TRBV6-6|16
CASSYSLAGGSYEQYF
>-|TRBJ2-7|TRBV2|13
CASRTGNLYEQYF
>-|TRBJ2-3|TRBV9|13
CASSGSPTDTQYF
>TRBD2|TRBJ2-3|TRBV9|16
CASSGRLAGGPDTQYF
>TRBD2|TRBJ2-1|TRBV7-6|18
CASSLAAAGGASYNEQFF
>-|TRBJ2-7|TRBV6-2/TRBV6-3|15
CASSHPNSAGGEQYF
>TRBD1|TRBJ1-2|TRBV7-2|15
CASSLDSGQGWGYTF
>-|TRBJ2-2|TRBV4-2|18
CASSQGWGTQRNTGELFF
>-|TRBJ1-5|TRBV7-2|14
CASSLVRDNQPQHF
>-|TRBJ1-4|TRBV28|11
CASSLRGKLFF
>-|TRBJ2-7|TRBV5-1|13
CASSPLSSYEQYF
>TRBD2|TRBJ2-7|TRBV5-1|15
CASSLLPGLAYEQYF
>TRBD1|TRBJ1-2|TRBV15|15
CATSRDFGQAYGYTF